This T cell receptor beta chain is from a study of CD8 T cells in ankylosing spondylitis. Looked up from germline, CDR1 is LGHNA and CDR2 is YNFKEQ. The length of the CDR3 is 17 residues. V was clipped by 0 bases and J by 4 bases; unmatched bases: 11. With regard to this clonotype: Its cognate antigen is unknown.

It was by quantitative 5'-RACE with molecular barcodes that TCR beta libraries were made. TCRdb reprocessed the 5' RACE reads via MiXCR and lists one record per CDR3 protein. This table holds under 300,000 distinct CDR3 sequences, 15% to 20% found once. Findings of the study overall: In peripheral blood, disease-linked CD8+ clones occurred at relatively low frequencies. Earlier authors reported some of these motif variants in reactive arthritis synovial fluid and blood.

V usage is TRBV4-2 and J usage is TRBJ2-5; TRBD2 matches at 7 bases. The sequenced sample consisted of blood, either unsorted or a sorted T cell fraction (not recorded which). The receptor's source is a male donor with ankylosing spondylitis or in good health (not recorded which). This chain's CDR3 is CASSQDPRDYLGETQYF. The CDR3 DNA follows: TGTGCCAGCAGCCAAGACCCGCGGGACTATCTGGGAGAGACCCAGTACTTC.